This T cell receptor beta chain stems from a study of vaccination and CD4 T cells after COVID-19. Study information: Overlapping spike peptides of SARS-CoV-2, HCoV-NL63, HCoV-OC43 and HCoV-229E stimulated the cells.

With the Oncomine TCR Beta short-read assay, DNA from cultured CD4+ T cells was sequenced. Each CDR3 protein gets one entry after TCRdb re-called the PCR reads with MiXCR. The sample has 4,000 to 6,000 distinct CDR3 sequences, around three fifths seen once; the top ten hold approximately 34%. Treatment defined: roughly nine-day PBMC culture with coronavirus spike peptide pools or control peptides (ViraFEST assay). CD4+ T-cell collection from the unexposed donor predated the COVID-19 pandemic (2011-2018). This CDR3 comprises 12 residues. Germline lookup yields CDR1 SGHAT and CDR2 FQNNGV. Trimming stripped 7 bases from V and 3 bases from J, with 10 bases between. As to this clonotype: Its target is not known.

The sequencing input was CD4+ T cells from blood, cultured in vitro. The sequence derives from a human donor in good health. This chain links TRBV11-2 with TRBJ2-7; D remains ambiguous. CDR3 nucleotide sequence: TGTGCCAGCAAAGGCAGAGACTACGAGCAGTACTTC. Protein sequence: CASKGRDYEQYF.